This paragraph reports one T cell receptor (beta chain). What it binds is unknown. The sample originates from a study of T cell responses to AZD1222 COVID-19 vaccine. General study findings and limits: With two AZD1222 doses given, Spike-specific TCR breadth and depth both rose. White British ancestry dominated among donors, who included more females, and clonal diversity was possibly underestimated. Just a handful of AZD1222 recipients were seropositive at baseline.

The method was immunoSEQ multiplex PCR; TCRdb's version includes in-frame clones alone and lacks a portion of them. The sample consists of tens of thousands of clones, over 80% of them appearing once. The V and J ends lost 0 bases and 10 bases respectively, with 28 bases between them. Germline loops: CDR1 SGHDN, CDR2 FVKESK. The length of the CDR3 is 19 residues. The clonotype was recovered from an adult in good health. The V and J genes are TRBV14 and TRBJ2-1; D is possibly TRBD2 (6 bases). The specimen was peripheral blood, collected on day 0 of MenACWY control vaccination. CDR3 DNA: TGTGCCAGCAGCCAAGAATTGGACTCGACGGGAGTACTTTCATGGGAGCAGTTCTTC. This gives the protein CASSQELDSTGVLSWEQFF.